Shown below are 31 T cell receptor beta chains from a single sample sequenced in a study of control samples from healthy donors and cancer patients. Produced via immunoSEQ multiplex PCR; TCRdb's table is partial and in-frame only. The table records 98,000 or so clones, around four fifths of them present only once. Sequencing was done on a sample of blood. Receptors were obtained from a man between 18 and 35 years old in good health.

J is TRBJ2-1 and V is TRBV5-1, with 10 positions matching TRBD2. This CDR3 region has 19 residues. J gave up 2 bases and V 3 bases, and 14 bases lay outside the gene matches. The germline V gene encodes CDR1 SGHRS and CDR2 YFSETQ. The CDR3 reads CASSSGSLAGKPPYNEQFF. Here the CDR3 DNA reads TGCGCCAGCAGCTCGGGATCACTAGCGGGGAAGCCTCCCTACAATGAGCAGTTCTTC.

The chain recombines TRBV4-2 with TRBJ2-6, with 10 bases aligning to TRBD1. The V gene's germline CDR1 is LGHNA and CDR2 YNFKEQ. V dropped 9 bases and J dropped 0; count of bases not matched to a gene: 8. The CDR3 spans 17 residues. CDR3 nucleotides: TGTGCCAGTACCGGGACAGGGGCCCTCTCTGGGGCCAACGTCCTGACTTTC. This codes for CASTGTGALSGANVLTF.

V and J are TRBV19 and TRBJ2-7; a weak D match, TRBD2 (6 bases). This CDR3 region has 14 residues. Trimming took 0 bases from V and 2 from J, leaving 8 bases between them. Per the germline V gene, CDR1 is LNHDA and CDR2 is SQIVND (reference sequence). The CDR3 spells CASSIDGGTYEQYF. The CDR3 coding sequence is TGTGCCAGTAGTATAGACGGAGGGACCTACGAGCAGTACTTC.

The rearrangement links TRBV7-8 to TRBJ2-3; TRBD2 agrees at 7 bases. V dropped 5 bases and J dropped 6; count of bases not matched to a gene: 11. Germline V gene data show CDR1 as SGHVS and CDR2 as FQNEAQ. The CDR3 extends over 15 amino acids. Here the CDR3 DNA reads TGTGCCAGCAGCACAACCGGGACTAAGAGGGATACGCAGTATTTT. Translating it yields CASSTTGTKRDTQYF.

This clone was detected a few times. V usage is TRBV6-5 and J usage is TRBJ1-2; D remains unclear. The germline V gene encodes CDR1 MNHEY and CDR2 SVGAGI. V gave up 3 bases and J gave up 5 bases, with 16 bases separating them. The CDR3 is made up of 15 amino acids. The CDR3 bases are TGTGCCAGCAGTTATAGATTCAGCTCCCGGTATGGCTACACCTTC. It specifies CASSYRFSSRYGYTF.

The J gene is TRBJ1-6, the V gene TRBV6-5, with a tentative D call TRBD1 (6 bases). The V end lost 6 bases, the J end lost 9 bases, and 15 bases lay between the germline ends. Germline V gene data show CDR1 as MNHEY and CDR2 as SVGAGI. The CDR3 contains 14 residues. Here the CDR3 reads CASSRSGDVSPLHF. The DNA of the CDR3 is TGTGCCAGCAGCCGGTCAGGGGACGTTTCACCCCTCCACTTT.

Regarding this clone: Other DNA sequences in the sample encode the same CDR3. The rearrangement uses TRBV5-4 and TRBJ2-1; 10 bases map to TRBD1. The V segment lost 3 bases and the J segment 5 bases; nucleotides outside the gene matches: 2. Per the germline V gene, CDR1 is SGHNT and CDR2 is YYREEE (reference sequence). This CDR3 has 14 residues. CDR3 bases: TGTGCCAGCAGCTCTGGGACAGGGGACAATGAGCAGTTCTTC. Encoded protein: CASSSGTGDNEQFF.

The genes are TRBV4-3 and TRBJ1-5; D gene unclear. V was trimmed by 4 bases and J by 2 bases, leaving 9 bases between them. CDR3 length: 14 amino acids. Per germline, CDR1 LGHNA and CDR2 YSLEER. For the CDR3, the DNA is TGCGCCAGCAGCCTCTCCGGGGGCAATCAGCCCCAGCATTTT. This sequence encodes CASSLSGGNQPQHF.

The chain employs TRBV10-3 and TRBJ2-7; TRBD1 matches 9 bases. Germline values: CDR1 ENHRY, CDR2 SYGVKD. V lost 1 base, J lost 5 bases, and 3 bases stayed unmatched. The CDR3 is made up of 14 amino acids. Written as DNA, the CDR3 is TGTGCCATCAGTGAGTTCAGACAGGGGGACGAGCAGTACTTC. This codes for CAISEFRQGDEQYF.

The chain combines TRBV29-1 with TRBJ1-1; the match to TRBD1 covers 8 bases. From germline, CDR1 is SQVTM and CDR2 ANQGSEA. The CDR3 runs 14 residues. J lost 1 base, V lost 7 bases, and 8 bases had no gene match. The CDR3 spells CSAWGTGTNTEAFF. DNA for the CDR3: TGCAGCGCCTGGGGGACAGGCACGAACACTGAAGCTTTCTTT.

The genes are TRBV2 and TRBJ2-1; a weak D match, TRBD1 (5 bases). Germline V lookup: CDR1 SNHLY, CDR2 FYNNEI. This CDR3 spans 16 amino acids. V lost 5 bases to trimming and J lost 2 bases, with 16 bases between them. The CDR3 DNA follows: TGTGCCAGCAGTCTGGGGCCGGGTTCGGCCTACAATGAGCAGTTCTTC. Translated, it gives CASSLGPGSAYNEQFF.

This clone occurred a few times. The rearrangement links TRBV7-2 to TRBJ2-7, with 9 bases that match TRBD2. The CDR3 spans 15 residues. Germline V gives CDR1 SGHTA, CDR2 FQGNSA. After removal of 5 bases from V and 1 base from J, the junction contained 6 bases not matched to a gene. CDR3 in DNA: TGTGCCAGCAGCATCCATAGCGGGGGTTCCTACGAGCAGTACGTC. This gives the protein CASSIHSGGSYEQYV.

The chain carries TRBV28 and TRBJ2-7, with D possibly being TRBD1 or TRBD2 (5 bases each). The CDR3 has 15 amino acids. The germline gives CDR1 MDHEN, CDR2 SYDVKM. Trimming took off 4 bases at V and 0 bases at J, with 13 bases between the two ends. Here the CDR3 reads CASSSPGRRSYEQYF. CDR3 bases: TGTGCCAGCAGTTCCCCGGGGCGACGCTCCTACGAGCAGTACTTC.

The chain is built from TRBV7-9 and TRBJ2-2, with D possibly matching TRBD2 (6 bases). The CDR3 totals 18 residues. V dropped 5 bases and J dropped 3 bases, with 22 bases sitting between them. CDR1 is SEHNR, CDR2 FQNEAQ, per germline (reference sequence). Here the CDR3 reads CASSPGDFQKTYTGELFF. Here the CDR3 DNA reads TGTGCCAGCAGCCCGGGGGACTTCCAGAAAACCTACACCGGGGAGCTGTTTTTT.

The chain has TRBV21-1 and TRBJ1-5; the table's D call of TRBD1 was not tested on the DNA. TRBV21-1 is annotated as a pseudogene. This CDR3 region has 18 residues. CDR3 protein: CASSKKGTPRGSNQPQHF. The CDR3 coding sequence is TGTGCCAGCAGCAAAAAGGGGACACCTCGCGGGAGCAATCAGCCCCAGCATTTT.

This sequence joins TRBV7-2 and TRBJ2-1; the match to TRBD2 covers 13 bases. CDR1 is SGHTA, CDR2 FQGNSA, per germline. CDR3 length: 17 residues. With V trimmed by 5 bases and J by 4 bases, 8 bases remained unmatched. CDR3 loop: CASSHRLAGGPYNEQFF. Written as DNA, the CDR3 is TGTGCCAGCAGCCACAGACTAGCGGGGGGTCCGTACAATGAGCAGTTCTTC. The whole variable domain, remainder taken from reference TRBV7-2 and TRBJ2-1, is GAGVSQSPSNKVTEKGKDVELRCDPISGHTALYWYRQSLGQGLEFLIYFQGNSAPDKSGLPSDRFSAERTGGSVSTLTIQRTQQEDSAVYLCASSHRLAGGPYNEQFFGPGTRLTVL.

This clone was picked up one time. J is TRBJ1-1 and V is TRBV27; no clear D. Germline V gene sequence: CDR1 MNHEY, CDR2 SMNVEV (reference sequence). V was clipped by 2 bases and J by 0 bases, with 10 bases between them. The CDR3 sequence is 15 residues long. Here the CDR3 reads CASSLGGSMNTEAFF. In DNA form, the CDR3 reads TGTGCCAGCAGTTTAGGTGGCAGCATGAACACTGAAGCTTTCTTT.

V is TRBV3-1 (or the pseudogene TRBV3-2) and J is TRBJ2-5, with a possible D match to TRBD1 (7 bases). Trimming left V 1 base short and J 6 bases short, with 15 bases between. The CDR3 totals 15 residues. CDR1 and CDR2 from the germline V gene are LGHDT and YNNKEL (reference sequence). The CDR3 DNA reads as TGTGCCAGCAGCCAAGCGCAGACAGGGAGGCAGACCCAGTACTTC. Translating gives CASSQAQTGRQTQYF.

The chain combines TRBV30 with TRBJ1-4, with D unclear. Trimming removed 0 bases at V and 8 bases at J, with 13 bases between. The germline gives CDR1 GTSNPN, CDR2 SVGIG (reference sequence). The CDR3 has 14 residues. The CDR3 nucleotides read TGTGCCTGGAGTGTACAGTCCTTAGGAGAAAAACTGTTTTTT. Its translation: CAWSVQSLGEKLFF.

The chain recombines TRBV7-9 with TRBJ1-1; D remains unclear. V was shortened by 10 bases and J by 1 base, with 13 bases between the two germline ends. The CDR3 runs 13 residues. From germline, CDR1 is SEHNR and CDR2 FQNEAQ (reference sequence). The CDR3 sequence is CATKASRNTEAFF. The DNA for the CDR3 is TGTGCCACGAAGGCCAGTAGGAACACTGAAGCTTTCTTT.

The chain combines TRBV6-1 with TRBJ1-2, with TRBD1 identical over 8 bases. Germline CDR1 MNHNS, CDR2 SASEGT. The CDR3 is 13 residues long. Germline trimming cut 3 bases from V and 7 bases from J; bases unmatched to any gene: 4. The CDR3 nucleotides are TGTGCCAGCAGTGACCAGGGGGCGGGTGGCTACACCTTC. It yields the protein CASSDQGAGGYTF.

A single count supports this clone. The chain recombines TRBV18 with TRBJ2-3; the D gene could be TRBD1 or TRBD2 (5 bases each). Trimming stripped 2 bases from V and 6 bases from J, with 9 bases between. In germline, CDR1 is KGHSH, CDR2 LQKENI. The CDR3 contains 13 residues. The CDR3 protein is CASSPGGGDTQYF. The DNA for the CDR3 is TGTGCCAGCTCACCAGGGGGTGGTGATACGCAGTATTTT.

The chain has TRBV6-5 and TRBJ1-2; 7 bases are a match to TRBD1. Germline V lookup: CDR1 MNHEY, CDR2 SVGAGI. This CDR3 has 14 amino acids. V trimming: 4 bases; J trimming: 4 bases; junction bases outside the gene matches: 6. CDR3 in DNA: TGTGCCAGCAGTTCCCGGGACAGAGCCTATGGCTACACCTTC. Protein product: CASSSRDRAYGYTF.

V gene TRBV18 combines with J gene TRBJ2-4; D not resolved. With 6 bases removed from V and 0 bases from J, the gap between germline ends came to 15 bases. The CDR3 sequence is 16 residues long. Germline V gene data show CDR1 as KGHSH and CDR2 as LQKENI. Written as DNA, the CDR3 is TGTGCCAGCTCGCCGGTGGGGTTACTAGCCAAAAACATTCAGTACTTC. Its translation is CASSPVGLLAKNIQYF.

The chain has TRBV6-2 or TRBV6-3 and TRBJ1-1; the D is unclear. Germline CDR1 reads MNHEY; CDR2 reads SVGEGT. This CDR3 is built from 13 residues. Trimming removed 6 bases from V and 5 bases from J, with 13 bases in between. The chain's CDR3 is CASSTPLGTEAFF. The CDR3 DNA reads TGTGCCAGCAGCACTCCCTTGGGGACTGAAGCTTTCTTT.

V usage is TRBV7-2 and J usage is TRBJ1-1, with no clear D. V dropped 2 bases and J dropped 0 bases, with 1 base sitting between them. This CDR3 comprises 12 residues. From germline, CDR1 is SGHTA and CDR2 FQGNSA. As DNA, the CDR3 is TGTGCCAGCAGCTTAATGAACACTGAAGCTTTCTTT. It yields the protein CASSLMNTEAFF.

The CDR3 loop is CATSDMGLSTDTQYF. DNA of the CDR3: TGTGCCACCAGTGATATGGGGCTTAGCACAGATACGCAGTATTTT. This chain uses TRBV24-1 with TRBJ2-3, with D maybe TRBD1 (5 bases). The V end lost 3 bases, the J end lost 0 bases, and 9 bases lay between the germline ends. The germline V gene has CDR1 KGHDR and CDR2 SFDVKD. The CDR3 loop spans 15 amino acids.

This chain links TRBV18 with TRBJ2-1, with a weak D call TRBD1 (6 bases). Germline CDR1 is KGHSH and CDR2 is LQKENI. The CDR3 runs 13 residues. V was shortened by 3 bases and J by 8 bases, with 11 bases between the two germline ends. The CDR3 loop reads CASSPPQGYEQFF. The CDR3 DNA reads TGTGCCAGCTCACCGCCACAGGGATATGAGCAGTTCTTC.

The V and J genes are TRBV28 and TRBJ1-4; 7 bases match TRBD1. Germline CDR1 is MDHEN and CDR2 is SYDVKM. The length of the CDR3 is 15 residues. Trimming took 3 bases from V and 8 from J; bases not matched to a gene: 9. CDR3 coding DNA: TGTGCCAGCAGTTTCCCTCTCACCAGGGGGGAAAAACTGTTTTTT. This gives the protein CASSFPLTRGEKLFF. The variable domain in full, completed from reference TRBV28 and TRBJ1-4, reads DVKVTQSSRYLVKRTGEKVFLECVQDMDHENMFWYRQDPGLGLRLIYFSYDVKMKEKGDIPEGYSVSREKKERFSLILESASTNQTSMYLCASSFPLTRGEKLFFGSGTQLSVL.

This clone has a single count. The chain uses TRBV12-3 or TRBV12-4 and TRBJ2-1; no clear D. This CDR3 comprises 12 residues. V lost 6 bases, J lost 1 base, and 4 bases lay in between. CDR3 sequence (DNA): TGTGCCAGCAGGGGGTCCTACAATGAGCAGTTCTTC. This gives the protein CASRGSYNEQFF.

The chain employs TRBV4-2 and TRBJ1-1, with 7 bases matching TRBD1. J lost 2 bases, V lost 4 bases, and 13 bases had no gene match. Germline CDR1 and CDR2: LGHNA and YNFKEQ. This CDR3 has 17 amino acids. The CDR3 DNA sequence: TGTGCCAGCAGCCTCACTCATCGACAGGGAGCTAACACTGAAGCTTTCTTT. It specifies CASSLTHRQGANTEAFF.